This TCR beta chain appears in the sequencing data of a study of shared clonotypes between healthy human individuals. About the study: For every donor, three CD4 naive, three CD4 memory, two CD8 naive and one CD8 memory plates were used.

CD8 memory comprised CD45RO+ plus CCR7-negative CD45RA+ TemRA cells. CDR3 length: 14 amino acids. V dropped 3 bases and J dropped 5 bases, with 13 bases sitting between them. CDR1 SGHTA and CDR2 FQGTGA come from the germline V gene. This clone is a singleton in its sample. Authors' methods: For the immunoSEQ data, sequences were junction-only without quality scores, so filtering differed. Assay used: immunoSEQ multiplex PCR; TCRdb lists only in-frame clones, some missing. V, J and clone size are those of that table, while D and trimming were read from the DNA. The sample comprises about 110,000 clones, around 68% of which are singletons, and almost 25% rests with the top ten.

This sequence joins TRBV7-3 and TRBJ2-5, with D possibly matching TRBD2 (6 bases). The sequence derives from a woman in her twenties or thirties in good health. Sequenced: memory CD8+ T cells sorted from blood. Stated subset: CD45RO+ cells pooled with CCR7-negative TemRA cells. The CDR3 bases are TGTGCCAGCAGCTTTAAGGGAGGAGGGGAGACCCAGTACTTC. Translating it yields CASSFKGGGETQYF.